The next 21 T cell receptor beta chains were all read from a single sample in a study of T cell responses to AZD1222 COVID-19 vaccine. The method was immunoSEQ multiplex PCR; TCRdb's version includes in-frame clones alone and lacks a portion of them. The sample has 83,000 or so clones; 70% to 90% are singletons. The sequencing here drew on peripheral blood, taken on day 0 of MenACWY control vaccination. The receptors shown here come from an adult in good health.

The chain employs TRBV5-1 and TRBJ2-1, with D possibly TRBD2 on 5 matching bases. Per germline, CDR1 SGHRS and CDR2 YFSETQ. CDR3 size: 15 residues. The V end was cut by 0 bases, the J end by 8 bases, with 15 bases between. The DNA for the CDR3 is TGCGCCAGCAGCTTGGTAGGCGCGGGTAACTATGAGCAGTTCTTC. Its translation: CASSLVGAGNYEQFF.

The chain has TRBV28 and TRBJ2-3; possibly TRBD2 for D (6 bases). Germline CDR1 MDHEN, CDR2 SYDVKM. V lost 5 bases and J lost 6, with 9 bases in between. The CDR3 sequence is 12 residues long. The CDR3 DNA sequence: TGTGCCAGCAGTGGAGGGAGGGATACGCAGTATTTT. Translated, it gives CASSGGRDTQYF.

This chain connects TRBV4-3 to TRBJ1-6, with a tentative D call TRBD1 (6 bases). Germline V gene sequence: CDR1 LGHNA, CDR2 YSLEER. The CDR3 loop spans 17 amino acids. V was trimmed by 0 bases and J by 4 bases, leaving 13 bases between them. Written as DNA, the CDR3 is TGCGCCAGCAGCCAAGAACTAGGGGGTGCGTATAATTCACCCCTCCACTTT. Its protein product is CASSQELGGAYNSPLHF.

This chain connects TRBV27 to TRBJ1-2; no definite D call. The V and J ends lost 0 bases and 4 bases respectively, with 9 bases between them. CDR3 length: 14 amino acids. Germline CDR1 is MNHEY and CDR2 is SMNVEV (reference sequence). As DNA, the CDR3 is TGTGCCAGCAGTTTATCGAGGGAGACCTATGGCTACACCTTC. It translates to CASSLSRETYGYTF.

The V gene is TRBV19, the J gene TRBJ1-4; D not certain. The CDR3 totals 14 residues. CDR1 is LNHDA and CDR2 is SQIVND in the germline V gene (reference sequence). Trimming stripped 3 bases from V and 2 bases from J, with 7 bases between. The CDR3 loop is CASSILRTNEKLFF. DNA of the CDR3: TGTGCCAGTAGTATCTTGAGGACTAATGAAAAACTGTTTTTT.

The J gene is TRBJ2-5, the V gene TRBV28, with 11 bases matching TRBD2. Germline V gives CDR1 MDHEN, CDR2 SYDVKM. V gave up 5 bases and J gave up 5 bases; unmatched junction bases: 7. The CDR3 runs 15 residues. The CDR3 DNA is TGTGCCAGCAGTCCCGGTTTAGCGGGAGGGGAGACCCAGTACTTC. Translation: CASSPGLAGGETQYF.

The V and J genes are TRBV6-2 or TRBV6-3 and TRBJ2-2; 15 bases agree with TRBD2. Germline CDR1 is MNHEY and CDR2 is SVGEGT. Germline trimming cut 3 bases from V and 5 bases from J; bases unmatched to any gene: 4. This CDR3 region has 17 residues. CDR3 bases: TGTGCCAGCAGTTATATTGGACTAGCGGGAGGGACCGGGGAGCTGTTTTTT. As protein: CASSYIGLAGGTGELFF.

The chain uses TRBV23-1 and TRBJ1-2; no clear D. TRBV23-1 is sorted into the ORF group, with uncertain function. V lost 8 bases to trimming and J lost 8 bases, with 6 bases between them. CDR3 length: 9 amino acids. Here the CDR3 reads CASPGGYTF. As DNA, the CDR3 is TGCGCCAGCCCAGGAGGCTACACCTTC.

The chain couples TRBV28 to TRBJ1-1; 7 positions agree with TRBD1. The germline V gene has CDR1 MDHEN and CDR2 SYDVKM. The CDR3 spans 13 residues. J lost 9 bases, V lost 7 bases, and 11 bases had no gene match. This chain's CDR3 is CASTYRGLGKAFF. The CDR3 nucleotides are TGTGCCAGCACCTACAGGGGATTGGGAAAAGCTTTCTTT. The whole variable domain, filled in from reference TRBV28 and TRBJ1-1, reads DVKVTQSSRYLVKRTGEKVFLECVQDMDHENMFWYRQDPGLGLRLIYFSYDVKMKEKGDIPEGYSVSREKKERFSLILESASTNQTSMYLCASTYRGLGKAFFGQGTRLTVV.

The CDR3 nucleotides read TGTGCCAGCAGTGAAGAATCGGTAGTAAACAATTCACCCCTCCACTTT. It specifies CASSEESVVNNSPLHF. The J gene is TRBJ1-6, the V gene TRBV2; D unclear. This CDR3 has 16 amino acids. Germline lookup yields CDR1 SNHLY and CDR2 FYNNEI. Trimming removed 1 base at V and 7 bases at J, with 14 bases between.

The chain links TRBV28 to TRBJ2-3; 12 bases fit TRBD2. Trimming removed 4 bases from V and 3 bases from J; junction bases left unmatched: 5. CDR3 length: 16 residues. In germline, CDR1 is MDHEN, CDR2 SYDVKM. CDR3 DNA: TGTGCCAGCAGTTGGATCGGGACTAGCGGGACAGATACGCAGTATTTT. As protein: CASSWIGTSGTDTQYF. The full variable domain, completed using reference TRBV28 and TRBJ2-3, is DVKVTQSSRYLVKRTGEKVFLECVQDMDHENMFWYRQDPGLGLRLIYFSYDVKMKEKGDIPEGYSVSREKKERFSLILESASTNQTSMYLCASSWIGTSGTDTQYFGPGTRLTVL.

This sequence joins TRBV6-2 or TRBV6-3 and TRBJ2-2; tentatively, D is TRBD1 or TRBD2 (6 bases each). The CDR3 consists of 15 residues. CDR1 and CDR2 (germline): MNHEY, SVGEGT. Trimming took 2 bases from V and 3 from J, leaving 10 bases between them. CDR3 amino acids: CASSYVRGDTGELFF. CDR3 nucleotide sequence: TGTGCCAGCAGTTACGTGAGGGGGGACACCGGGGAGCTGTTTTTT.

The rearrangement joins TRBV29-1 to TRBJ1-6, with a weak D call TRBD1 (5 bases). Germline-derived CDR1 and CDR2 are SQVTM and ANQGSEA. V shed 6 bases and J shed 3 bases, with 9 bases lying between them. The CDR3 is made up of 13 amino acids. The CDR3 bases are TGCAGCGTGCAAAGGGGCTATAATTCACCCCTCCACTTT. This sequence encodes CSVQRGYNSPLHF.

The V gene is TRBV4-1, the J gene TRBJ1-4; D is uncertain. This CDR3 has 14 amino acids. The V gene lost 3 bases and the J gene lost 8 bases, with 13 bases spanning the gap. CDR1 is MGHRA and CDR2 is YSYEKL in the germline V gene. The CDR3 sequence is CASSHGLRGEKLFF. CDR3 nucleotide sequence: TGCGCCAGCAGCCACGGCCTCCGCGGGGAAAAACTGTTTTTT.

The chain uses TRBV7-2 and TRBJ1-3; D gene ambiguous. V lost 5 bases, J lost 2 bases, and 13 bases lay in between. Germline lookup yields CDR1 SGHTA and CDR2 FQGNSA. CDR3 length equals 15 residues. DNA of the CDR3: TGTGCCAGCAGCCTGACACGGCCGCCTGGAAACACCATATATTTT. Translation gives CASSLTRPPGNTIYF.

V gene TRBV5-1 combines with J gene TRBJ1-6, with D perhaps matching TRBD1 (5 bases). The V gene's germline CDR1 is SGHRS and CDR2 YFSETQ. CDR3 size: 15 residues. V dropped 5 bases and J dropped 0 bases, with 9 bases sitting between them. The CDR3 protein is CASRVDSSYNSPLHF. For the CDR3, the DNA is TGCGCCAGCAGGGTTGACAGCTCCTATAATTCACCCCTCCACTTT. The entire variable domain, with the rest obtained from reference TRBV5-1 and TRBJ1-6, is as follows: KAGVTQTPRYLIKTRGQQVTLSCSPISGHRSVSWYQQTPGQGLQFLFEYFSETQRNKGNFPGRFSGRQFSNSRSEMNVSTLELGDSALYLCASRVDSSYNSPLHFGNGTRLTVT.

V and J are TRBV28 and TRBJ1-4; 7 bases match TRBD1. Trimming took 3 bases from V and 5 from J; bases not matched to a gene: 3. CDR3 length: 14 residues. Germline V gene sequence: CDR1 MDHEN, CDR2 SYDVKM. The CDR3 DNA is TGTGCCAGCAGTTTCCAGGGGGTAAATGAAAAACTGTTTTTT. Translating gives CASSFQGVNEKLFF.

The V and J genes are TRBV28 and TRBJ2-7, with TRBD1 matching 12 bases. Germline CDR1 MDHEN, CDR2 SYDVKM. The CDR3 has 16 amino acids. After removal of 4 bases from V and 3 bases from J, the junction contained 7 bases not matched to a gene. The CDR3 protein is CASSSPGQGAVYEQYF. CDR3 nucleotides: TGTGCCAGCAGTTCCCCGGGACAGGGGGCGGTCTACGAGCAGTACTTC.

The J gene is TRBJ1-2, the V gene TRBV10-3, with D perhaps matching TRBD1 (5 bases). Germline V gene sequence: CDR1 ENHRY, CDR2 SYGVKD. CDR3 length: 13 residues. Between the trimmed V and J ends, which lost 4 bases and 5 bases, there was a span of 11 bases. The CDR3 here is CAISGDSAYGYTF. Written as DNA, the CDR3 is TGTGCCATCAGTGGAGACAGCGCATATGGCTACACCTTC.

The sample holds a few counts of this clone. This rearrangement joins TRBV19 to TRBJ2-7, with D unclear. The CDR3 has 12 residues. Germline CDR1 and CDR2: LNHDA and SQIVND (reference sequence). V was shortened by 0 bases and J by 6 bases, with 6 bases between the two germline ends. The DNA for the CDR3 is TGTGCCAGTAGTATAGATCAGGCCGAGCAGTACTTC. Translation: CASSIDQAEQYF.

The CDR3 bases are TGTGCCAGCAGTCTTCGGTCGGGCTTGACCTACAATGAGCAGTTCTTC. This translates into CASSLRSGLTYNEQFF. This chain joins TRBV27 and TRBJ2-1, with D unresolved. The germline V and J ends were trimmed by 5 bases and 2 bases, with 16 bases remaining between them. This CDR3 comprises 16 residues. Germline V gives CDR1 MNHEY, CDR2 SMNVEV (reference sequence).